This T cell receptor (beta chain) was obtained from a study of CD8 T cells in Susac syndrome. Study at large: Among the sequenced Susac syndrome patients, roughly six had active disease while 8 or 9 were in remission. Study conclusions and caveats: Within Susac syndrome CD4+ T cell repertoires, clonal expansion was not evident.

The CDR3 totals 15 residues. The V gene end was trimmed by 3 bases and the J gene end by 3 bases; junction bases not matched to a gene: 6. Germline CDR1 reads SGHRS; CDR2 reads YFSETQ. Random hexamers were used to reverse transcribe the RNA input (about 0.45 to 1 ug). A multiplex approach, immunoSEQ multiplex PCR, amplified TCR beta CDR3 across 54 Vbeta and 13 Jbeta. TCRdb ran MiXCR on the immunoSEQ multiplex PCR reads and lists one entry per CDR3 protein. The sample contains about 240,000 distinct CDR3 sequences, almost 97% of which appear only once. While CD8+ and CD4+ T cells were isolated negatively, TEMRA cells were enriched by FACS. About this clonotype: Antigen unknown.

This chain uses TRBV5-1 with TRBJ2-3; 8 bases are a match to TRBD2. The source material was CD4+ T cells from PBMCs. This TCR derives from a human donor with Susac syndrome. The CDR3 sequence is CASSSTSGFTDTQYF. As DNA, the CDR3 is TGCGCCAGCAGCTCTACTAGCGGCTTTACAGATACGCAGTATTTT.